The rows below give T cell receptor beta chains drawn from one sample of a study of early T cells in non-severe SARS-CoV-2 infection. From the 5' RACE reads, TCRdb called clonotypes with MiXCR, one entry per CDR3 protein. The sample holds approximately 70,000 distinct CDR3 sequences; more than 3.5% are singletons and the top ten take approximately 3.6%. The sample was whole blood, taken at baseline. The receptors derive from an adult who was a healthcare worker with PCR-confirmed SARS-CoV-2 infection or an uninfected control (not recorded which). The donor label of this sample is uncertain. CDR3s include the opening cysteine and the closing phenylalanine or tryptophan. Fields, in order: V gene, J gene, D gene, clone size, CDR3 protein, CDR3 DNA. The D gene is left open where the match is weak. Rows may omit the clone size; those that give it use once, few, many or a size class.

TRBV19,TRBJ2-3,TRBD2,many,CASRPGSGGPTQYF,TGTGCCAGTAGGCCAGGGAGCGGGGGTCCTACGCAGTATTTT
TRBV5-1,TRBJ1-3,-,few,CASSSDSGNTIYF,TGCGCCAGCAGCTCAGACTCTGGAAACACCATATATTTT
TRBV6-5,TRBJ1-3,TRBD1,-,CASSPGTVGYTIYF,TGTGCCAGCAGTCCTGGGACAGTCGGATACACCATATATTTT
TRBV5-4,TRBJ2-2,-,few,CASSFEPTGELFF,TGTGCCAGCAGCTTTGAACCCACCGGGGAGCTGTTTTTT
TRBV9,TRBJ2-5,-,-,CASSGGRQETQYF,TGTGCCAGCAGCGGGGGACGGCAAGAGACCCAGTACTTC
TRBV20-1,TRBJ1-3,-,many,CSARDRDGNTIYF,TGCAGTGCTAGGGACCGTGACGGAAACACCATATATTTT
TRBV6-1,TRBJ1-5,TRBD1,-,CASILTGTGGAGQPQHF,TGTGCCAGCATCCTAACCGGGACAGGGGGCGCCGGGCAGCCCCAGCATTTT
TRBV28,TRBJ1-5,-,-,CASSANQPQHF,TGTGCCAGCTCAGCCAATCAGCCCCAGCATTTT
TRBV28,TRBJ2-6,TRBD1,few,CASSSSWDRFRGANVLTF,TGTGCCAGCAGTTCTTCCTGGGACAGATTTCGTGGGGCCAACGTCCTGACTTTC
TRBV24-1,TRBJ2-1,-,few,CATSDLRGPSYNEQFF,TGTGCCACCAGTGATTTGAGGGGCCCATCCTACAATGAGCAGTTCTTC
TRBV11-2,TRBJ1-2,-,-,CASSSQGTYGYTF,TGTGCCAGCAGCTCTCAGGGAACCTATGGCTACACCTTC
TRBV6-2/TRBV6-3,TRBJ2-1,-,few,CASSVMGPYNEQFF,TGTGCCAGCAGTGTTATGGGACCGTACAATGAGCAGTTCTTC
TRBV19,TRBJ2-3,-,few,CASSTPTTSTDTQYF,TGTGCCAGTAGTACCCCGACGACTAGCACAGATACGCAGTATTTT
TRBV6-2/TRBV6-3,TRBJ1-2,-,-,CATTQLNYGYTF,TGTGCCACTACCCAGTTGAACTATGGCTACACCTTC
TRBV29-1,TRBJ2-1,-,many,CSVGTGRNEQFF,TGCAGCGTTGGAACAGGGCGAAATGAGCAGTTCTTC
TRBV11-2,TRBJ2-2,-,many,CASSFYQRSGELFF,TGTGCCAGCAGCTTTTACCAGCGGTCCGGGGAGCTGTTTTTT